Given below is one TCR beta chain in context. Within the sample, other DNA sequences also encode this same CDR3. This entry belongs to a study of T cells in localized non-small cell lung cancer. The V end lost 1 base, the J end lost 2 bases, and 11 bases lay between the germline ends. Germline V gene lookup returns CDR1 SGHTA and CDR2 FQGNSA. There are 15 residues in the CDR3. This table comes from immunoSEQ multiplex PCR, and its TCRdb copy is limited to in-frame clones, with some not included. This table holds 20,000 to 25,000 clones, 85% to 90% found once. The TCR sequence derives from a male donor at least 60 years old with stage I lung adenocarcinoma. This specimen consisted of peripheral blood, obtained before any cancer treatment. The V call is TRBV7-2, the J call TRBJ2-5, with D perhaps TRBD1 or TRBD2 (6 bases each). CDR3 DNA: TGTGCCAGCAGCTTAGGAGGGGGAGGTCAAGAGACCCAGTACTTC. It encodes CASSLGGGGQETQYF.